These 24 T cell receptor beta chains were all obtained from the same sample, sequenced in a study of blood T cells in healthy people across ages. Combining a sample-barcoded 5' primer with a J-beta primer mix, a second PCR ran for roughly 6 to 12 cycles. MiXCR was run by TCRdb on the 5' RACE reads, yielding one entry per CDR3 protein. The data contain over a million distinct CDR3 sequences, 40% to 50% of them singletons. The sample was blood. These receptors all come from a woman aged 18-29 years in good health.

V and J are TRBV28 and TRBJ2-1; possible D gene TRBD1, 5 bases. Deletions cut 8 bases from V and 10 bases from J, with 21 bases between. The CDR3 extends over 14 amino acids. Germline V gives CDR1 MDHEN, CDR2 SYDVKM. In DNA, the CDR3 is TGTGCCAGCCAACGGCTGGGGCCGACTCGGGAGCAGTTCTTC. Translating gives CASQRLGPTREQFF.

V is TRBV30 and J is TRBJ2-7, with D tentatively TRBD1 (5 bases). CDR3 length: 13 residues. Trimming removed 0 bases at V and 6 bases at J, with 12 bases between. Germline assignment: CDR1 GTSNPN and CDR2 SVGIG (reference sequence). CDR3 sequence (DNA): TGTGCCTGGAGTGTACCTGGTCAGGGCGAGCAGTACTTC. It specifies CAWSVPGQGEQYF.

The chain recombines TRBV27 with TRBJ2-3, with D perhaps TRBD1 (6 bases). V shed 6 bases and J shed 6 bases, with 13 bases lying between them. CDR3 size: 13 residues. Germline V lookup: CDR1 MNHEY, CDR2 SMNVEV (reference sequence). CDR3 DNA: TGTGCCAGCAGACCAGGGGTAATTGATACGCAGTATTTT. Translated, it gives CASRPGVIDTQYF.

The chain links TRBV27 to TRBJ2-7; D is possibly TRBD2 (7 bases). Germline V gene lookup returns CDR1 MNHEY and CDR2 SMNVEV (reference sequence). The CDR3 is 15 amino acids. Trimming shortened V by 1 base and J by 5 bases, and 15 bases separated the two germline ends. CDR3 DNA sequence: TGTGCCAGCAGTTTATTCGGGGGGCGCTTGGACGAGCAGTACTTC. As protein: CASSLFGGRLDEQYF.

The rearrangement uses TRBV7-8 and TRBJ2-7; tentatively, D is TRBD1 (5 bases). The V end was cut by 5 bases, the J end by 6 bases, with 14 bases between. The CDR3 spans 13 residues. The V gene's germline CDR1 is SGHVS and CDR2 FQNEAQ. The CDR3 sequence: CASSLIARGEQYF. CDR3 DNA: TGTGCCAGCAGCCTAATTGCAAGGGGCGAGCAGTACTTC.

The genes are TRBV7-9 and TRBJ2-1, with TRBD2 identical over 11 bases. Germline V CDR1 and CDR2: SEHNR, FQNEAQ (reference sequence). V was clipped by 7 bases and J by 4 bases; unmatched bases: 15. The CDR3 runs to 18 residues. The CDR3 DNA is TGTGCCAGCATCGACCCGGAACTAGCGGGAGTGAGGTACAATGAGCAGTTCTTC. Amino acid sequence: CASIDPELAGVRYNEQFF. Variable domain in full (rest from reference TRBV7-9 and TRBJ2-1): DTGVSQNPRHKITKRGQNVTFRCDPISEHNRLYWYRQTLGQGPEFLTYFQNEAQLEKSRLLSDRFSAERPKGSFSTLEIQRTEQGDSAMYLCASIDPELAGVRYNEQFFGPGTRLTVL.

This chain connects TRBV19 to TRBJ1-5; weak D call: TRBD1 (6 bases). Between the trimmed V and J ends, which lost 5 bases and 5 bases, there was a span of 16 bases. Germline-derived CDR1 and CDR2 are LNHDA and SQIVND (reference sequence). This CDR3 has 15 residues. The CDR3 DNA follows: TGTGCCAGTAGTCCCCCCGGGACACTTTATCAGCCCCAGCATTTT. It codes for CASSPPGTLYQPQHF. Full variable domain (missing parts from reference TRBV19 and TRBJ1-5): DGGITQSPKYLFRKEGQNVTLSCEQNLNHDAMYWYRQDPGQGLRLIYYSQIVNDFQKGDIAEGYSVSREKKESFPLTVTSAQKNPTAFYLCASSPPGTLYQPQHFGDGTRLSIL.

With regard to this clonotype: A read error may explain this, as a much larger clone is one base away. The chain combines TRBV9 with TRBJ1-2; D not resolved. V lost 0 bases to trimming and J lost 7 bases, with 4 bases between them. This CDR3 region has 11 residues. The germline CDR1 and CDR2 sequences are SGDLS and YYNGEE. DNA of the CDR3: TGTGCCAGCAGCGTAGCATGTGGCTACACCTTC. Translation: CASSVACGYTF. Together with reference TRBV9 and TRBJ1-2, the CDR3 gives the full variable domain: DSGVTQTPKHLITATGQRVTLRCSPRSGDLSVYWYQQSLDQGLQFLIQYYNGEERAKGNILERFSAQQFPDLHSELNLSSLELGDSALYFCASSVACGYTFGSGTRLTVV.

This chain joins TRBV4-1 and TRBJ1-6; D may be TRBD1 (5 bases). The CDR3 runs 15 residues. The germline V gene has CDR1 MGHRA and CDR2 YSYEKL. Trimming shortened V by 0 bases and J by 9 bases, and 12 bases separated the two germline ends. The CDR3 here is CASSQDRDGASPLHF. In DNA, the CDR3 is TGCGCCAGCAGCCAAGATAGGGATGGGGCTTCACCCCTCCACTTT.

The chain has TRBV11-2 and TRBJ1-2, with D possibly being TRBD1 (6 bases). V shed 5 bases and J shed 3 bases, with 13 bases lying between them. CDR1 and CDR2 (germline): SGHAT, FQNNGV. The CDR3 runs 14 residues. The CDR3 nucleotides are TGTGCCAGCAGCGTAGGAGGGGGGCACTATGGCTACACCTTC. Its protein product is CASSVGGGHYGYTF.

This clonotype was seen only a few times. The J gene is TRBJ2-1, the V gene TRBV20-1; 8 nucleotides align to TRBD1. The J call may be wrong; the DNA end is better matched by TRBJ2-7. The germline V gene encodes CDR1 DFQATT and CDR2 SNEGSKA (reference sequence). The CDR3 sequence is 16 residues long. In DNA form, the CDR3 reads TGCAGTGCTAGAGATGGATCCGGGACAGGTTACAATGAGCAGTACTTC. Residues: CSARDGSGTGYNEQYF.

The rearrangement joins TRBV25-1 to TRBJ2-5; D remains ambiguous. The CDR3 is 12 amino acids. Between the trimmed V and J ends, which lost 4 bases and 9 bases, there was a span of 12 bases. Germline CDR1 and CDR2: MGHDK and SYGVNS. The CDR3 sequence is CASSAPTGSQYF. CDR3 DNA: TGTGCCAGCAGTGCCCCTACCGGTTCCCAGTACTTC.

CDR3 residues: CASSPSGRAGKETQYF. CDR3 nucleotides: TGTGCCAGCAGTCCTAGCGGGAGGGCCGGGAAGGAGACCCAGTACTTC. The chain employs TRBV12-3 or TRBV12-4 and TRBJ2-7; TRBD2 aligns across 12 bases. The J call could be wrong; TRBJ2-5 is a better fit for the DNA end. CDR3 length equals 16 residues.

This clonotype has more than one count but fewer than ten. In DNA form, the CDR3 reads TGCAGTGCCGACAGGGAAGTTTGCGGCTACACCTTC. Translated: CSADREVCGYTF. V is TRBV20-1 and J is TRBJ1-2, with 7 bases that match TRBD1. The CDR3 extends over 12 amino acids. Germline V gene lookup returns CDR1 DFQATT and CDR2 SNEGSKA (reference sequence). The trim removed 6 bases at V and 8 bases at J, leaving 9 bases unmatched.

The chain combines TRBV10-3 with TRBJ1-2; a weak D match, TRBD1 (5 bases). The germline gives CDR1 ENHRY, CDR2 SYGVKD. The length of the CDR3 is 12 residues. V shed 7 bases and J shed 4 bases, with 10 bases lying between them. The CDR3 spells CAITGNSYGYTF. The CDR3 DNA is TGTGCCATCACAGGGAACTCCTATGGCTACACCTTC.

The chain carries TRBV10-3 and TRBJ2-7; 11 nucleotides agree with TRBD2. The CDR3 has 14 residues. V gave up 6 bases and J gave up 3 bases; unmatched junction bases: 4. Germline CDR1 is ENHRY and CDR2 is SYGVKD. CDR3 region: CAIRDGLAGYEQYF. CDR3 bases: TGTGCCATCAGGGATGGACTAGCGGGCTACGAGCAGTACTTC.

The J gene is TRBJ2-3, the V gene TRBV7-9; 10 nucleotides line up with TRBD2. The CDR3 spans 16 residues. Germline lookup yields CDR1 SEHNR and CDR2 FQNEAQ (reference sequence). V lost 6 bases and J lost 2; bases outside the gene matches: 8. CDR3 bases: TGTGCCAGCAGTTTTACAGCGGGGGGGTCCACAGATACGCAGTATTTT. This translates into CASSFTAGGSTDTQYF.

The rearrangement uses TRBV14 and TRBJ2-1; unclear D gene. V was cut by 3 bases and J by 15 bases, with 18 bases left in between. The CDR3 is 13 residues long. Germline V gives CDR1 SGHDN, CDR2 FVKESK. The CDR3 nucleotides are TGTGCCAGCAGCCACCCGGACGGGCTACCTGGGTTCTTC. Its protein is CASSHPDGLPGFF.

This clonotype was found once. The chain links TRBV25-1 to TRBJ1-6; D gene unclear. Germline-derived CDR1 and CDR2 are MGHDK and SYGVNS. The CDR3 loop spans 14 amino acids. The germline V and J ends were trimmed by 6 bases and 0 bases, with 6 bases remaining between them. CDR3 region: CASSAGSYNSPLHF. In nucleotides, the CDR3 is TGTGCCAGCAGCGCGGGCTCCTATAATTCACCCCTCCACTTT.

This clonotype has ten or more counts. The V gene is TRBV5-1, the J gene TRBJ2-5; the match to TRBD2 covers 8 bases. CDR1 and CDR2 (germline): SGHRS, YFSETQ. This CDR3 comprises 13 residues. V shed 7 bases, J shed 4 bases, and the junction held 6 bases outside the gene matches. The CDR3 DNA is TGCGCCAGCTCAGCGGGAGTAAGAGAGACCCAGTACTTC. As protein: CASSAGVRETQYF.

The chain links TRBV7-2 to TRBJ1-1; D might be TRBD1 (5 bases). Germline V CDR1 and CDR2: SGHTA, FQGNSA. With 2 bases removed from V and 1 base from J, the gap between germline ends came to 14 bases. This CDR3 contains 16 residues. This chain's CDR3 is CASSLMSRAANTEAFF. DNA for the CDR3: TGTGCCAGCAGCTTAATGAGCAGGGCCGCGAACACTGAAGCTTTCTTT.

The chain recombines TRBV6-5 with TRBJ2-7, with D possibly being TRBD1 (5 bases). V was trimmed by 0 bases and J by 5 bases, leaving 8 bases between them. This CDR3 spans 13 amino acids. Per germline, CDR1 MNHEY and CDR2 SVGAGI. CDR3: CASSYSKGDEQYF. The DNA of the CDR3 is TGTGCCAGCAGTTACTCGAAAGGGGACGAGCAGTACTTC.

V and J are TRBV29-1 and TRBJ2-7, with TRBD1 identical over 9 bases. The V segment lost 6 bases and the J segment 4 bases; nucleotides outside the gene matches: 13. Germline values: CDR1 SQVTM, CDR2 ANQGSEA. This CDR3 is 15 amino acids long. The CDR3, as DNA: TGCAGCGTCAAGCTGGGACAGGGTGAATGGTACGAGCAGTACTTC. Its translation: CSVKLGQGEWYEQYF.

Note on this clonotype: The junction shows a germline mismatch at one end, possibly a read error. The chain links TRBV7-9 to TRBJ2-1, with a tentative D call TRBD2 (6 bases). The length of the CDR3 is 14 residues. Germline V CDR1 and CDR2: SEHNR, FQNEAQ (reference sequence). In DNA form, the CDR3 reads TGTGCCAGCGTATTGGGGGGATCCTACAAGGAGCAGTTCTTC. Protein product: CASVLGGSYKEQFF.